Below, 10 T cell receptor beta chains from the same sample are listed, as sequenced in a study of CD8 T cells in ankylosing spondylitis. Study-wide results and caveats: Ankylosing spondylitis blood seemed to carry a telltale TCR beta motif made of under 10 highly homologous variants.

One entry per CDR3 protein, called by TCRdb with MiXCR from the 5' RACE reads. The sample has just under 550,000 distinct CDR3 sequences; more than 9.5% are singletons. Antigens for these TCRs are unknown. Specimen: blood, either unsorted or a sorted T cell fraction (not recorded which). All receptors derive from a male donor with ankylosing spondylitis.

This chain uses TRBV20-1 with TRBJ2-1; D is unclear. This CDR3 has 15 amino acids. Between the trimmed V and J ends, which lost 0 bases and 0 bases, there was a span of 9 bases. In germline, CDR1 is DFQATT, CDR2 SNEGSKA (reference sequence). The CDR3 nucleotides are TGCAGTGCTAGAGATCTGTCGAGCTCCTACAATGAGCAGTTCTTC. This translates into CSARDLSSSYNEQFF.

This clonotype was observed many times. The CDR3 nucleotides read TGCAGTGCGGACTACTCCCTTACCACAGATACGCAGTATTTT. The encoded protein is CSADYSLTTDTQYF. This rearrangement joins TRBV20-1 to TRBJ2-3, with D possibly TRBD2 on 6 matching bases. V gave up 6 bases and J gave up 2 bases, with 15 bases separating them. From germline, CDR1 is DFQATT and CDR2 SNEGSKA (reference sequence). This CDR3 is 14 amino acids long.

The chain employs TRBV7-9 and TRBJ2-3; D is possibly TRBD1 (6 bases). Germline loops: CDR1 SEHNR, CDR2 FQNEAQ (reference sequence). This CDR3 is 12 amino acids long. Deletions cut 4 bases from V and 4 bases from J, with 6 bases between. The DNA of the CDR3 is TGTGCCAGCAGCTGGACAGCAGATACGCAGTATTTT. Translation: CASSWTADTQYF.

This clonotype was seen a single time. This sequence joins TRBV11-2 and TRBJ2-1; D gene unclear. V gave up 4 bases and J gave up 5 bases, with 12 bases separating them. CDR1 SGHAT and CDR2 FQNNGV come from the germline V gene. The CDR3 totals 14 residues. CDR3 bases: TGTGCCAGCAGCTATCTATCTGGAAACAATGAGCAGTTCTTC. Its protein is CASSYLSGNNEQFF. Variable domain in full (rest from reference TRBV11-2 and TRBJ2-1): EAGVAQSPRYKIIEKRQSVAFWCNPISGHATLYWYQQILGQGPKLLIQFQNNGVVDDSQLPKDRFSAERLKGVDSTLKIQPAKLEDSAVYLCASSYLSGNNEQFFGPGTRLTVL.

This chain connects TRBV27 to TRBJ2-7; D not certain. This CDR3 region has 14 residues. Germline CDR1 and CDR2: MNHEY and SMNVEV (reference sequence). V was pared by 5 bases and J by 3 bases, with 14 bases between. CDR3 residues: CASSPSAQVYEQYV. The CDR3 coding sequence is TGTGCCAGCAGTCCTTCAGCGCAGGTCTACGAGCAGTACGTC.

This clonotype has ten or more counts. The gene calls are TRBV3-1 and TRBJ1-1; 10 nucleotides agree with TRBD1. Germline V gives CDR1 LGHDT, CDR2 YNNKEL (reference sequence). The CDR3 consists of 13 residues. Unmatched junction bases numbered 4, after V lost 4 bases and J lost 8 bases. The CDR3 nucleotides are TGTGCCAGCAGCCCCGGGACAGGGGCCGAAGCTTTCTTT. It encodes CASSPGTGAEAFF.

This clonotype was seen only a few times. The J gene is TRBJ1-1, the V gene TRBV5-1; 9 bases fit TRBD1. CDR3 length: 15 residues. Germline V gene data show CDR1 as SGHRS and CDR2 as YFSETQ. J gave up 5 bases and V 0 bases, and 5 bases lay outside the gene matches. The CDR3 DNA sequence: TGCGCCAGCAGCTTGGAGACAGGGGGGGGGACTGAAGCTTTCTTT. Its protein product is CASSLETGGGTEAFF.

CDR3 bases: TGTGCCAGCAGTTTTCCCGGTTCTAACTATGGCTACACCTTC. This translates into CASSFPGSNYGYTF. The V call is TRBV28, the J call TRBJ1-2; D is undetermined. V was clipped by 3 bases and J by 0 bases, with 8 bases between them. CDR3 size: 14 residues. Germline assignment: CDR1 MDHEN and CDR2 SYDVKM.

The sample holds a few counts of this clonotype. This chain links TRBV11-2 with TRBJ1-1; D ambiguous. CDR3 size: 13 residues. CDR1 SGHAT and CDR2 FQNNGV come from the germline V gene. With 5 bases removed from V and 5 bases from J, the gap between germline ends came to 12 bases. The CDR3 protein is CASSGLRLTEAFF. The CDR3 DNA reads TGTGCCAGCAGCGGTCTCCGGCTGACTGAAGCTTTCTTT. Complete variable domain (other parts from reference TRBV11-2 and TRBJ1-1): EAGVAQSPRYKIIEKRQSVAFWCNPISGHATLYWYQQILGQGPKLLIQFQNNGVVDDSQLPKDRFSAERLKGVDSTLKIQPAKLEDSAVYLCASSGLRLTEAFFGQGTRLTVV.

This clonotype has ten or more counts. V is TRBV5-1 and J is TRBJ2-2; TRBD1 might be the D (6 bases). V shed 4 bases and J shed 6 bases, with 16 bases lying between them. The CDR3 sequence is 15 residues long. CDR1 and CDR2 from the germline V gene are SGHRS and YFSETQ. The CDR3 DNA is TGCGCCAGCAGCCTAAGGACAGCTCTCCCCGGGGAGCTGTTTTTT. It encodes CASSLRTALPGELFF.